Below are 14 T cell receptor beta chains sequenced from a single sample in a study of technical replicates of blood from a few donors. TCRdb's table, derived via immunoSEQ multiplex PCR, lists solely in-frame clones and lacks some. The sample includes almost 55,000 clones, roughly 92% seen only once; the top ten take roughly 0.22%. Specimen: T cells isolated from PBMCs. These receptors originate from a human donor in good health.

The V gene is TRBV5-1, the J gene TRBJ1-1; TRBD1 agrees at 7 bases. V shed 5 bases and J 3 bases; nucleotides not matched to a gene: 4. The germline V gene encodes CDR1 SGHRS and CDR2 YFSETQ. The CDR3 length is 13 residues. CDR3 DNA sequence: TGCGCCAGCAGGGGACAGATTGACACTGAAGCTTTCTTT. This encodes CASRGQIDTEAFF. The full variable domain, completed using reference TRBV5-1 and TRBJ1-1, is KAGVTQTPRYLIKTRGQQVTLSCSPISGHRSVSWYQQTPGQGLQFLFEYFSETQRNKGNFPGRFSGRQFSNSRSEMNVSTLELGDSALYLCASRGQIDTEAFFGQGTRLTVV.

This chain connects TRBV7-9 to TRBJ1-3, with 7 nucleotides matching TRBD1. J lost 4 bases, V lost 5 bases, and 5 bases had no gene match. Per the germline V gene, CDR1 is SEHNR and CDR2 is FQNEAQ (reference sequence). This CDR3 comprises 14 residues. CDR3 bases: TGTGCCAGCAGCCAACAGGGGAACGGAAACACCATATATTTT. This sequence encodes CASSQQGNGNTIYF.

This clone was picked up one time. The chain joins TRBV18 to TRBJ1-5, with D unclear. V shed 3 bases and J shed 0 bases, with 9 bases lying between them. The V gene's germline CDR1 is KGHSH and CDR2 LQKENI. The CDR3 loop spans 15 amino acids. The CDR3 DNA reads TGTGCCAGCTCACCGGGAGCTCTTAGCAATCAGCCCCAGCATTTT. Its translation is CASSPGALSNQPQHF.

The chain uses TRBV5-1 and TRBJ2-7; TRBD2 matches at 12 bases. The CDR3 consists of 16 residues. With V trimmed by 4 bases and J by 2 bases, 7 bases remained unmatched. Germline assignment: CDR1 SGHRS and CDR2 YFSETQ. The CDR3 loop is CASSQRTSGAAYEQYF. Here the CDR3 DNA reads TGCGCCAGCAGCCAAAGGACTAGCGGGGCTGCCTACGAGCAGTACTTC. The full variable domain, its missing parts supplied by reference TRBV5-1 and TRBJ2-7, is KAGVTQTPRYLIKTRGQQVTLSCSPISGHRSVSWYQQTPGQGLQFLFEYFSETQRNKGNFPGRFSGRQFSNSRSEMNVSTLELGDSALYLCASSQRTSGAAYEQYFGPGTRLTVT.

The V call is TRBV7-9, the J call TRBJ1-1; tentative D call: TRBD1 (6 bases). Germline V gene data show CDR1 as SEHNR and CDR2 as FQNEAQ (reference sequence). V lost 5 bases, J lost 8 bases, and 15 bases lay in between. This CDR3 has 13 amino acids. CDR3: CASSKDDRNEAFF. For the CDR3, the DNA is TGTGCCAGCAGCAAAGACGACAGGAACGAAGCTTTCTTT.

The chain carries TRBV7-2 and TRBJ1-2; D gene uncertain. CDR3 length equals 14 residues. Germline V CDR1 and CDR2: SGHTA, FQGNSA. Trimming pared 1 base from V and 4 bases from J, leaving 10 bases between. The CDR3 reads CASSLGDTIYGYTF. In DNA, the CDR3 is TGTGCCAGCAGCTTAGGAGACACCATCTATGGCTACACCTTC.

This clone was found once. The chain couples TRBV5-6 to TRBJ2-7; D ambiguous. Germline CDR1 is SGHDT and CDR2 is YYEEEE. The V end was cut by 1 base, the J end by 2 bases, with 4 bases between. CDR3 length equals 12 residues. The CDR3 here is CASSLTAYEQYF. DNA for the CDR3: TGTGCCAGCAGCTTGACAGCCTACGAGCAGTACTTC.

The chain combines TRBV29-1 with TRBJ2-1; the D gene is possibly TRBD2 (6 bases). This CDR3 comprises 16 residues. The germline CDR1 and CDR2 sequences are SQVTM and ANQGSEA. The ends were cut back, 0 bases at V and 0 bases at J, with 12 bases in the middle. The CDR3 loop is CSVEDWGTFSYNEQFF. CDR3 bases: TGCAGCGTTGAAGATTGGGGGACTTTCTCCTACAATGAGCAGTTCTTC.

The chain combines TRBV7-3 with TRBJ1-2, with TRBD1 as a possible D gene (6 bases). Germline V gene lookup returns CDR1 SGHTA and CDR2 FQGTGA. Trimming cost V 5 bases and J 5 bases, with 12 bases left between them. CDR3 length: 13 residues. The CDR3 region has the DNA TGTGCCAGCAGCCCCCAGGGGACATATGGCTACACCTTC. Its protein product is CASSPQGTYGYTF.

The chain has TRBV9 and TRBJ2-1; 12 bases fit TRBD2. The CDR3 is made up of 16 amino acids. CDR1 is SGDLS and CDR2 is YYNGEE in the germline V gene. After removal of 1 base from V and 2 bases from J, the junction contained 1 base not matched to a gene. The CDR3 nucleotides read TGTGCCAGCAGCGTACTAGCGGGGGGGACCTACAATGAGCAGTTCTTC. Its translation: CASSVLAGGTYNEQFF.

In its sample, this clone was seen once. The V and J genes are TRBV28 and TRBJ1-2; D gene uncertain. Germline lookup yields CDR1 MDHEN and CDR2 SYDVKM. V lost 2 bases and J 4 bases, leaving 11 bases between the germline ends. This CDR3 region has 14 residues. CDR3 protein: CASSLLHRSYGYTF. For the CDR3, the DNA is TGTGCCAGCAGTTTACTCCATCGTAGCTATGGCTACACCTTC.

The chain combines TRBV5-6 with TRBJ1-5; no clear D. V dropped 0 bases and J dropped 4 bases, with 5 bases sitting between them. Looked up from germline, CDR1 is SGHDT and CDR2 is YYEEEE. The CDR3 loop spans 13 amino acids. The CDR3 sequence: CASSLGPNQPQHF. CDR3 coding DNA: TGTGCCAGCAGCTTGGGTCCGAATCAGCCCCAGCATTTT.

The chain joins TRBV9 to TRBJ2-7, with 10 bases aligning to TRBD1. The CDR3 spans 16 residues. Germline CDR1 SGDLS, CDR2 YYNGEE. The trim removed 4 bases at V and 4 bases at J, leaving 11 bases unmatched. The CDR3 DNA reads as TGTGCCAGCAGCACAAGATCCGGGACAGGGGTTTACGAGCAGTACTTC. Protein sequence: CASSTRSGTGVYEQYF.

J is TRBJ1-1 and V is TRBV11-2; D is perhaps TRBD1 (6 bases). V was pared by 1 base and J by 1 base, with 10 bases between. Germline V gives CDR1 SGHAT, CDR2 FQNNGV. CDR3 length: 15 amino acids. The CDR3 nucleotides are TGTGCCAGCAGCTTAGTCTTCAGGGGGAACACTGAAGCTTTCTTT. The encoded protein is CASSLVFRGNTEAFF.